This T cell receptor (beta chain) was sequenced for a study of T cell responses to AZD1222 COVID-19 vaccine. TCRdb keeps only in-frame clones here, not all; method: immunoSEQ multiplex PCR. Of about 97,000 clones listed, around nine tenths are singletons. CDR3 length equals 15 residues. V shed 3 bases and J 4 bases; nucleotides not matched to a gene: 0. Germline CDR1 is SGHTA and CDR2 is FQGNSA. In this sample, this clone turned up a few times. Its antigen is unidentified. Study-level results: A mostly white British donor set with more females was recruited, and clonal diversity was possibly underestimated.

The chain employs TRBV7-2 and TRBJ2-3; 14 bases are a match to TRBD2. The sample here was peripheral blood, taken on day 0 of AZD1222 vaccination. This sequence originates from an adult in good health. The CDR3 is CASSLTSGGADTQYF. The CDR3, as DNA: TGTGCCAGCAGCTTGACTAGCGGGGGGGCAGATACGCAGTATTTT.